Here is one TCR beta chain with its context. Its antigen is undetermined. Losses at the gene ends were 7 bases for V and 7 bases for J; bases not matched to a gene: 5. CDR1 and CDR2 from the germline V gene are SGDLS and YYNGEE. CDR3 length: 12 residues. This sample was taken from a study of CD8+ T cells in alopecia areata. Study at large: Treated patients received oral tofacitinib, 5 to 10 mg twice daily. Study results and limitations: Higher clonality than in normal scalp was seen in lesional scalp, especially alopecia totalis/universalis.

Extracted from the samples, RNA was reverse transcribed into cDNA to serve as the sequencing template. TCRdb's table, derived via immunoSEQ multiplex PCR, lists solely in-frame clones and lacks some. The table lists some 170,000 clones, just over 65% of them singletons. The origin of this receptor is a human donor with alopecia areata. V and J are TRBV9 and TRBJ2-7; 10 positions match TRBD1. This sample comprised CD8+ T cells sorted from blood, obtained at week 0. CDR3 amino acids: CASGDRGGEQYF. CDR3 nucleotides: TGTGCCAGCGGGGACAGGGGTGGTGAGCAGTACTTC.